The 11 T cell receptor beta chains given below trace back to one sample, sequenced in a study of T cell repertoires in cytomegalovirus infection. One entry per CDR3 protein results from TCRdb running MiXCR on the reads. Found here are approximately 390,000 distinct CDR3 sequences, approximately 30% of them singletons; the top ten hold roughly 12%. Which antigens these TCRs recognize remains unknown. Specimen: cultured PBMCs, collected from culture after CMV antigen stimulation. Every receptor here comes from a human donor in good health (CMV status not recorded). Some clones in this sample may be carry-over from other donors' samples.

This clonotype was observed a handful of times. This chain connects TRBV28 to TRBJ2-7; D is perhaps TRBD1 (5 bases). V lost 2 bases to trimming and J lost 0 bases, with 14 bases between them. This CDR3 comprises 16 residues. Per germline, CDR1 MDHEN and CDR2 SYDVKM. The CDR3 region is CASSLTYRMSSYEQYF. The CDR3, as DNA: TGTGCCAGCAGTTTAACTTACAGGATGAGCTCCTACGAGCAGTACTTC.

This clonotype was picked up a small number of times. The CDR3 region has the DNA TGCGCCAGCAGCCAAGACCGGGACAGGGGGCTGTTTTCACCCCTCCACTTT. It yields the protein CASSQDRDRGLFSPLHF. J is TRBJ1-6 and V is TRBV4-3, with 12 bases aligning to TRBD1. The CDR3 contains 17 residues. Trimming removed 0 bases from V and 9 bases from J; junction bases left unmatched: 6. The germline gives CDR1 LGHNA, CDR2 YSLEER.

The genes are TRBV27 and TRBJ2-1, with TRBD2 matching 15 bases. Trimming at V came to 5 bases and at J to 4 bases, leaving 6 bases not matched to a gene. The CDR3 contains 17 residues. Per germline, CDR1 MNHEY and CDR2 SMNVEV (reference sequence). For the CDR3, the DNA is TGTGCCAGCAGTGGGGGGACTAGCGGGAGGCTTTACAATGAGCAGTTCTTC. Its translation: CASSGGTSGRLYNEQFF.

The rearrangement joins TRBV11-2 to TRBJ1-4, with TRBD1 as a possible D gene (5 bases). This CDR3 contains 17 residues. The V gene's germline CDR1 is SGHAT and CDR2 FQNNGV. V lost 1 base to trimming and J lost 3 bases, with 15 bases between them. DNA for the CDR3: TGTGCCAGCAGCTTAGGCGTTTCGGGGGGAGCTAATGAAAAACTGTTTTTT. It specifies CASSLGVSGGANEKLFF.

J is TRBJ1-1 and V is TRBV4-3; D is perhaps TRBD1 (6 bases). This CDR3 comprises 15 residues. V was pared by 1 base and J by 6 bases, with 15 bases between. CDR1 and CDR2 from the germline V gene are LGHNA and YSLEER. The CDR3 DNA reads TGCGCCAGCAGCCAAGCCAGGGGCGGTTCCTCTGAAGCTTTCTTT. Amino acids: CASSQARGGSSEAFF.

The rearrangement uses TRBV11-3 and TRBJ2-5, with a tentative D call TRBD2 (6 bases). V shed 5 bases and J shed 5 bases, with 18 bases lying between them. Germline V gives CDR1 SGHNT, CDR2 YENEEA. This CDR3 region has 15 residues. This CDR3 is CASSESGSRGETQYF. In DNA form, the CDR3 reads TGTGCCAGCAGCGAATCCGGGAGCCGGGGGGAGACCCAGTACTTC.

The chain is built from TRBV20-1 and TRBJ2-3; TRBD2 agrees at 7 bases. CDR3 size: 14 residues. Per germline, CDR1 DFQATT and CDR2 SNEGSKA (reference sequence). The trim removed 3 bases at V and 6 bases at J, leaving 9 bases unmatched. CDR3 amino acids: CSARGAGSRDTQYF. In DNA form, the CDR3 reads TGCAGTGCTAGGGGAGCGGGGTCACGGGATACGCAGTATTTT.

This clonotype was counted between two and nine times. This rearrangement joins TRBV7-2 to TRBJ2-6; no definite D call. The CDR3 totals 13 residues. Germline CDR1 reads SGHTA; CDR2 reads FQGNSA. Trimming removed 3 bases from V and 6 bases from J, with 6 bases in between. Here the CDR3 reads CASSLWEANVLTF. In nucleotides, the CDR3 is TGTGCCAGCAGCTTGTGGGAGGCCAACGTCCTGACTTTC.

The CDR3 sequence is CSVVGRFTEAFF. CDR3 bases: TGCAGCGTTGTGGGTAGATTCACTGAAGCTTTCTTT. The chain is built from TRBV29-1 and TRBJ1-1; D ambiguous. Germline assignment: CDR1 SQVTM and CDR2 ANQGSEA. V was trimmed by 4 bases and J by 4 bases, leaving 10 bases between them. The length of the CDR3 is 12 residues.

This clonotype was observed a few times. The chain employs TRBV7-9 and TRBJ1-4; D unclear. This CDR3 comprises 15 residues. The V gene's germline CDR1 is SEHNR and CDR2 FQNEAQ (reference sequence). Trimming shortened V by 5 bases and J by 0 bases, and 10 bases separated the two germline ends. DNA of the CDR3: TGTGCCAGCAGCCCCAGGCAAACAACTAATGAAAAACTGTTTTTT. Its protein is CASSPRQTTNEKLFF.

The rearrangement joins TRBV20-1 to TRBJ1-1; TRBD1 matches 12 bases. J gave up 4 bases and V 5 bases, and 8 bases lay outside the gene matches. The CDR3 is 15 residues long. CDR1 and CDR2 (germline): DFQATT, SNEGSKA (reference sequence). The CDR3 DNA reads as TGCAGTGCTTATCCGGGACAGGGGGCCGGCACTGAAGCTTTCTTT. Its translation: CSAYPGQGAGTEAFF.